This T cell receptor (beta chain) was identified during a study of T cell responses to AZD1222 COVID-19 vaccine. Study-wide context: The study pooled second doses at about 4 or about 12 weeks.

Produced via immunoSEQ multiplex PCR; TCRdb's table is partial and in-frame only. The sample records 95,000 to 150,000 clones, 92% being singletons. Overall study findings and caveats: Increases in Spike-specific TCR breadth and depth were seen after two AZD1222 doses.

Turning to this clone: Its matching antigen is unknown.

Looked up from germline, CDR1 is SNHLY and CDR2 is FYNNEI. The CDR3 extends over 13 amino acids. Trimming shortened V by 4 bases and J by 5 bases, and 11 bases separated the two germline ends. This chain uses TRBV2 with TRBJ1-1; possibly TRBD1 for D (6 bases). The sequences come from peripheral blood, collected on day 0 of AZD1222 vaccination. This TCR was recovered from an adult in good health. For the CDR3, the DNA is TGTGCCAGCAGTGCGGGGGGGCGGACTGAAGCTTTCTTT. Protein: CASSAGGRTEAFF. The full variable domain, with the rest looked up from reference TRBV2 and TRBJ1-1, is EPEVTQTPSHQVTQMGQEVILRCVPISNHLYFYWYRQILGQKVEFLVSFYNNEISEKSEIFDDQFSVERPDGSNFTLKIRSTKLEDSAMYFCASSAGGRTEAFFGQGTRLTVV.